What follows are 12 T cell receptor beta chains derived from one specimen sequenced in a study of OX40 agonist ivuxolimab in advanced cancers. Sequencing used immunoSEQ multiplex PCR; TCRdb keeps in-frame clones, though not all of them. This table holds 15,000 to 25,000 clones, around 79% found once. Sequenced here: CD4+ or CD8+ T cells sorted from blood, sampled in a trial of the OX40 agonist ivuxolimab. The receptor source for this set is an adult with an advanced solid tumor such as melanoma, head and neck, liver or kidney cancer.

This clone showed up just once. The V and J genes are TRBV7-2 and TRBJ2-1; no clear D. Between the trimmed V and J ends, which lost 5 bases and 3 bases, there was a span of 8 bases. Germline lookup yields CDR1 SGHTA and CDR2 FQGNSA. The CDR3 loop spans 13 amino acids. This CDR3 reads CASSPSYYNEQFF. As DNA, the CDR3 is TGTGCCAGCAGCCCTAGTTACTACAATGAGCAGTTCTTC.

This chain connects TRBV29-1 to TRBJ1-1, with a weak D call TRBD1 (5 bases). Germline-derived CDR1 and CDR2 are SQVTM and ANQGSEA. V was clipped by 0 bases and J by 7 bases, with 12 bases between them. The CDR3 totals 13 residues. Written as DNA, the CDR3 is TGCAGCGTTGAAGATCGGACAACCTATGAAGCTTTCTTT. As protein: CSVEDRTTYEAFF. Full variable domain (outside the CDR3, taken from reference TRBV29-1 and TRBJ1-1): SAVISQKPSRDICQRGTSLTIQCQVDSQVTMMFWYRQQPGQSLTLIATANQGSEATYESGFVIDKFPISRPNLTFSTLTVSNMSPEDSSIYLCSVEDRTTYEAFFGQGTRLTVV.

V gene TRBV5-4 combines with J gene TRBJ2-1, with 12 bases matching TRBD2. This CDR3 is built from 15 residues. V was pared by 3 bases and J by 3 bases, with 1 base of the junction left unmatched. Germline CDR1 is SGHNT and CDR2 is YYREEE (reference sequence). DNA of the CDR3: TGTGCCAGCAGCTCGACTAGCGGGAGCTACAATGAGCAGTTCTTC. This gives the protein CASSSTSGSYNEQFF.

The chain combines TRBV30 with TRBJ2-3, with D perhaps assigned TRBD1 or TRBD2 (5 bases each). Trimming took 1 base from V and 4 from J, leaving 12 bases between them. This CDR3 is built from 14 residues. CDR1 is GTSNPN, CDR2 SVGIG, per germline (reference sequence). The CDR3, as DNA: TGTGCCTGGAGTGACGGGGCAGGGCCAGATACGCAGTATTTT. Translating it yields CAWSDGAGPDTQYF.

The rearrangement links TRBV7-2 to TRBJ2-7, with 10 bases lining up with TRBD2. After removal of 1 base from V and 9 bases from J, the junction contained 6 bases not matched to a gene. CDR1 is SGHTA and CDR2 is FQGNSA in the germline V gene. The CDR3 spans 14 residues. CDR3 region: CASSLEASGGRQYF. The CDR3 DNA reads as TGTGCCAGCAGCTTAGAAGCTAGCGGGGGCCGGCAGTACTTC.

The chain recombines TRBV6-5 with TRBJ2-6; D not resolved. The CDR3 loop spans 16 amino acids. Germline CDR1 reads MNHEY; CDR2 reads SVGAGI. Trimming shortened V by 0 bases and J by 1 base, and 7 bases separated the two germline ends. CDR3 loop: CASSYSLSSGANVLTF. In DNA, the CDR3 is TGTGCCAGCAGTTACTCTCTGAGTTCTGGGGCCAACGTCCTGACTTTC.

V is TRBV27 and J is TRBJ1-2; TRBD1 matches 7 bases. From germline, CDR1 is MNHEY and CDR2 SMNVEV (reference sequence). V trimming: 5 bases; J trimming: 8 bases; junction bases outside the gene matches: 20. The CDR3 contains 17 residues. The CDR3 sequence: CASSELRYMGQTFGYTF. CDR3 coding DNA: TGTGCCAGCAGTGAACTTCGATATATGGGACAGACCTTCGGCTACACCTTC.

About this clone: One end of the junction fails to match germline, which may point to a read error. The gene calls are TRBV5-4 and TRBJ1-3; D gene unclear. This CDR3 spans 14 amino acids. Germline CDR1 SGHNT, CDR2 YYREEE (reference sequence). The CDR3: CASSLAAPGNTIYF. The CDR3, as DNA: TGCGCCAGCAGCTTGGCCGCTCCTGGAAACACCATATATTTT.

The V call is TRBV7-2, the J call TRBJ1-1; 8 nucleotides agree with TRBD1. Looked up from germline, CDR1 is SGHTA and CDR2 is FQGNSA. The CDR3 totals 15 residues. The V segment lost 1 base and the J segment 3 bases; nucleotides outside the gene matches: 4. The CDR3 DNA reads TGTGCCAGCAGCTTAGTTGGCAGGGGGCACACTGAAGCTTTCTTT. Translating it yields CASSLVGRGHTEAFF.

This clone was seen only once. The rearrangement links TRBV10-3 to TRBJ2-1; TRBD2 agrees at 9 bases. This CDR3 contains 15 residues. Germline CDR1 is ENHRY and CDR2 is SYGVKD. The V and J ends lost 4 bases and 8 bases, in that order; junction bases with no gene match: 9. CDR3 in amino acids: CAISAPGLARDEQFF. Written as DNA, the CDR3 is TGTGCCATCAGTGCCCCCGGACTAGCGAGGGATGAGCAGTTCTTC.

The genes are TRBV7-9 and TRBJ2-1, with a tentative D call TRBD2 (5 bases). The V end lost 5 bases, the J end lost 2 bases, and 19 bases lay between the germline ends. The CDR3 length is 17 residues. CDR1 and CDR2 from the germline V gene are SEHNR and FQNEAQ (reference sequence). CDR3 DNA sequence: TGTGCCAGCAGCAGCCTCACCGGAGGCAGTGCCTACAATGAGCAGTTCTTC. Translating it yields CASSSLTGGSAYNEQFF.

This chain joins TRBV5-4 and TRBJ2-1, with 11 positions matching TRBD1. V shed 2 bases, J shed 6 bases, and the junction held 4 bases outside the gene matches. Germline-derived CDR1 and CDR2 are SGHNT and YYREEE (reference sequence). This CDR3 comprises 15 residues. As DNA, the CDR3 is TGTGCCAGCAGCTTTACCGGGACAGGGGGCAATGAGCAGTTCTTC. Translation: CASSFTGTGGNEQFF.